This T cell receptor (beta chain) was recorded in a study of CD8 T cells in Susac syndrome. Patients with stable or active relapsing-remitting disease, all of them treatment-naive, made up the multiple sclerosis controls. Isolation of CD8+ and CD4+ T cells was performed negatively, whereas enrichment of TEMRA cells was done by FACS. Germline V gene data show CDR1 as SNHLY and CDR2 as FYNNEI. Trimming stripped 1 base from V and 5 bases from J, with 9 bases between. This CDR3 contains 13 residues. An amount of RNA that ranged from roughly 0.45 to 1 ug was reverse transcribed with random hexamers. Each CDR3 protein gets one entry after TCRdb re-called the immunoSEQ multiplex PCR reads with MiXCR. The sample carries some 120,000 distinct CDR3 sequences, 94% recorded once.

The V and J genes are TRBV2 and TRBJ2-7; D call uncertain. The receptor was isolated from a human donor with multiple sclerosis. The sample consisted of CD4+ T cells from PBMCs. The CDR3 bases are TGTGCCAGCAGTGAAGGGCAGCCGAACGAGCAGTACTTC. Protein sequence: CASSEGQPNEQYF.